Included here is one T cell receptor (beta chain) sequence, with context. TCRdb fed the RACE reads into MiXCR, producing one record per CDR3 protein. Here the sample spans tens of thousands of distinct CDR3 sequences, about 9% being singletons. This sample was included in a study of human T cells and chemical hapten exposure. Documented time point: pre-sensitization, week 0. Treatment meaning: therapeutic diphenylcyclopropenone sensitization with weekly scalp DPC. Germline V gene lookup returns CDR1 LNHDA and CDR2 SQIVND (reference sequence). The CDR3 has 15 amino acids. V lost 4 bases, J lost 0 bases, and 9 bases lay in between.

Sample: whole blood, taken in connection with sensitization to the hapten diphenylcyclopropenone (DPC). This chain links TRBV19 with TRBJ1-4; D may be TRBD1 (6 bases). This sequence originates from a woman between 40 and 55 years old with alopecia areata. Some clones in this sample may be carry-over from other donors' samples. The CDR3 sequence is CASSNREATNEKLFF. In nucleotides, the CDR3 is TGTGCCAGTAGTAACAGGGAAGCAACTAATGAAAAACTGTTTTTT.